A selection of T cell receptor beta chains follows, all from one sample in a study of shared clonotypes between healthy human individuals. Data came from immunoSEQ multiplex PCR; TCRdb stores just in-frame clones and leaves some out. Among approximately 470,000 clones listed, around 73% were seen once. Sequencing was done on a sample of PBMCs. These receptor sequences come from a woman aged 40 to 50 in good health. Some clones in this sample may be carry-over from other donors' samples. CDR3s include the opening cysteine and the closing phenylalanine or tryptophan. A D gene is named only where the DNA matches it firmly. Some rows mark clone size as missing; the rest say once, few, many or name a class of expanded clone.

abundance: .
j_gene: TRBJ2-7
d_gene: .
v_gene: TRBV2
CDR3aa: CASMRDPSYEQHF
CDR3nt: TGTGCCAGCATGCGGGACCCGTCCTACGAGCAGCACTTC

abundance: once
j_gene: TRBJ2-3
d_gene: TRBD1
v_gene: TRBV7-7
CDR3aa: CASSVTGGLDTQYF
CDR3nt: TGTGCTAGCAGCGTAACAGGGGGCTTAGATACGCAGTATTTT

abundance: medium-sized
j_gene: TRBJ2-1
d_gene: .
v_gene: TRBV13
CDR3aa: CASSLGATPYNEQFF
CDR3nt: TGTGCCAGCAGCTTAGGGGCGACTCCCTACAATGAGCAGTTCTTC

abundance: .
j_gene: TRBJ2-2
d_gene: TRBD2
v_gene: TRBV2
CDR3aa: CASKTSGNTGELFF
CDR3nt: TGTGCCAGCAAGACTAGCGGGAACACCGGGGAGCTGTTTTTT

abundance: .
j_gene: TRBJ2-3
d_gene: TRBD1
v_gene: TRBV11-3
CDR3aa: CASSLRDRGGQADTQYF
CDR3nt: TGTGCCAGCAGCCTCCGGGACAGGGGTGGGCAGGCGGATACGCAGTATTTT

abundance: .
j_gene: TRBJ2-7
d_gene: TRBD2
v_gene: TRBV27
CDR3aa: CASTRTSGKSHEQYF
CDR3nt: TGTGCCAGCACCAGGACTAGCGGGAAGTCCCACGAGCAGTACTTC

abundance: .
j_gene: TRBJ2-5
d_gene: TRBD2
v_gene: TRBV7-3
CDR3aa: CASSPRAGVRGETQYF
CDR3nt: TGTGCCAGCAGCCCCAGAGCGGGAGTGAGGGGGGAGACCCAGTACTTC

abundance: .
j_gene: TRBJ1-5
d_gene: .
v_gene: TRBV6-6
CDR3aa: CASKMDRNQPQHF
CDR3nt: TGTGCCAGCAAAATGGACAGAAATCAGCCCCAGCATTTT

abundance: few
j_gene: TRBJ1-6
d_gene: .
v_gene: TRBV30
CDR3aa: CAWSEAGQYSPLHF
CDR3nt: TGTGCCTGGAGTGAGGCAGGACAATATTCACCCCTCCACTTT

abundance: .
j_gene: TRBJ2-1
d_gene: TRBD1
v_gene: TRBV7-2
CDR3aa: CASSRDRGSYNEQFF
CDR3nt: TGTGCCAGCAGCCGGGACAGGGGTTCTTACAATGAGCAGTTCTTC

abundance: .
j_gene: TRBJ2-2
d_gene: .
v_gene: TRBV7-9
CDR3aa: CAGSLVREKLFF
CDR3nt: TGTGCCGGCAGCTTAGTTCGGGAGAAGCTGTTTTTT

abundance: .
j_gene: TRBJ2-5
d_gene: .
v_gene: TRBV29-1
CDR3aa: CSVDSGGETQYF
CDR3nt: TGCAGCGTTGACTCTGGAGGGGAGACCCAGTACTTC

abundance: many
j_gene: TRBJ2-1
d_gene: TRBD2
v_gene: TRBV4-2
CDR3aa: CASSQWTGVASGRADEQFF
CDR3nt: TGTGCCAGCAGCCAATGGACAGGGGTGGCTAGCGGGAGGGCCGATGAGCAGTTCTTC

abundance: .
j_gene: TRBJ2-1
d_gene: TRBD1
v_gene: TRBV28
CDR3aa: CASSPTDRDAQEQFF
CDR3nt: TGTGCCAGCAGCCCCACAGACAGGGACGCCCAGGAGCAGTTCTTC

abundance: .
j_gene: TRBJ2-2
d_gene: TRBD1
v_gene: TRBV5-1
CDR3aa: CATLGQGDTGELFF
CDR3nt: TGCGCCACCCTAGGACAGGGAGACACCGGGGAGCTGTTTTTT

abundance: .
j_gene: TRBJ1-5
d_gene: .
v_gene: TRBV7-2
CDR3aa: CASSPQGFNQPQHF
CDR3nt: TGTGCCAGCAGCCCCCAGGGATTCAATCAGCCCCAGCATTTT

abundance: .
j_gene: TRBJ1-2
d_gene: .
v_gene: TRBV27
CDR3aa: CASRLDRYNYGYTF
CDR3nt: TGTGCCAGCAGATTGGACCGATATAACTATGGCTACACCTTC

abundance: .
j_gene: TRBJ2-3
d_gene: .
v_gene: TRBV10-3
CDR3aa: CAISETDTQYF
CDR3nt: TGTGCCATCAGTGAGACAGATACGCAGTATTTT

abundance: .
j_gene: TRBJ1-1
d_gene: TRBD1
v_gene: TRBV19
CDR3aa: CASTEGQPNTEAFF
CDR3nt: TGTGCCAGTACCGAGGGACAGCCGAACACTGAAGCTTTCTTT

abundance: .
j_gene: TRBJ1-5
d_gene: TRBD1
v_gene: TRBV15
CDR3aa: CATSRDRGNQPQHF
CDR3nt: TGTGCCACCAGCAGAGACAGGGGGAATCAGCCCCAGCATTTT

abundance: .
j_gene: TRBJ2-3
d_gene: TRBD2
v_gene: TRBV5-1
CDR3aa: CASSGRGFSTDTQYF
CDR3nt: TGCGCCAGCAGCGGGAGGGGTTTTAGCACAGATACGCAGTATTTT

abundance: .
j_gene: TRBJ2-7
d_gene: TRBD2
v_gene: TRBV29-1
CDR3aa: CSVISGGSYEQYF
CDR3nt: TGCAGCGTTATTAGCGGGGGGTCCTACGAGCAGTACTTC

abundance: few
j_gene: TRBJ2-5
d_gene: .
v_gene: TRBV28
CDR3aa: CASSAPGRHAQETQYF
CDR3nt: TGTGCCAGCAGTGCCCCCGGACGTCACGCCCAAGAGACCCAGTACTTC

abundance: .
j_gene: TRBJ2-2
d_gene: .
v_gene: TRBV9
CDR3aa: CASSVGVNTGELFF
CDR3nt: TGTGCCAGCAGCGTAGGGGTCAACACCGGGGAGCTGTTTTTT

abundance: .
j_gene: TRBJ1-6
d_gene: .
v_gene: TRBV5-1
CDR3aa: CASSWTGGANSPLHF
CDR3nt: TGCGCCAGCAGCTGGACTGGGGGGGCTAATTCACCCCTCCACTTT

abundance: .
j_gene: TRBJ2-7
d_gene: .
v_gene: TRBV6-1
CDR3aa: CASTDVPVYEQYF
CDR3nt: TGTGCCAGCACCGACGTGCCCGTTTACGAGCAGTACTTC

abundance: .
j_gene: TRBJ2-3
d_gene: .
v_gene: TRBV5-6
CDR3aa: CASSRQGGGTDTQYF
CDR3nt: TGTGCCAGCAGCCGTCAGGGTGGAGGCACAGATACGCAGTATTTT

abundance: .
j_gene: TRBJ1-1
d_gene: .
v_gene: TRBV20-1
CDR3aa: CSAYKNTEAFF
CDR3nt: TGCAGTGCTTATAAGAACACTGAAGCTTTCTTT

abundance: .
j_gene: TRBJ2-7
d_gene: .
v_gene: TRBV19
CDR3aa: CASSLRGSYEQYF
CDR3nt: TGTGCCAGTAGTTTAAGGGGCTCCTACGAGCAGTACTTC

abundance: few
j_gene: TRBJ2-3
d_gene: .
v_gene: TRBV15
CDR3aa: CATSRDSGGRLPLHDTDTQYF
CDR3nt: TGTGCCACCAGCAGAGATAGTGGAGGACGGTTACCCCTGCATGACACAGATACGCAGTATTTT

abundance: .
j_gene: TRBJ2-1
d_gene: TRBD2
v_gene: TRBV4-2
CDR3aa: CASSQDRREGYNEQFF
CDR3nt: TGTGCCAGCAGCCAAGATCGGCGGGAGGGGTACAATGAGCAGTTCTTC

abundance: .
j_gene: TRBJ1-4
d_gene: TRBD1
v_gene: TRBV18
CDR3aa: CASSLNPQGANEKLFF
CDR3nt: TGTGCCAGCTCACTAAACCCACAGGGGGCTAACGAAAAACTGTTTTTT

abundance: once
j_gene: TRBJ2-1
d_gene: TRBD2
v_gene: TRBV5-1
CDR3aa: CASSIAGESYNEQFF
CDR3nt: TGCGCCAGCAGTATAGCGGGAGAGTCCTACAATGAGCAGTTCTTC

abundance: .
j_gene: TRBJ2-5
d_gene: TRBD1
v_gene: TRBV5-1
CDR3aa: CASRPPYRGTKETQYF
CDR3nt: TGCGCCAGCAGACCGCCCTACAGGGGTACAAAAGAGACCCAGTACTTC

abundance: few
j_gene: TRBJ1-1
d_gene: TRBD1
v_gene: TRBV27
CDR3aa: CASSSRTGEAFF
CDR3nt: TGTGCCAGCAGTTCACGGACAGGTGAAGCTTTCTTT

abundance: .
j_gene: TRBJ1-5
d_gene: .
v_gene: TRBV2
CDR3aa: CASSTRMRNQPQHF
CDR3nt: TGTGCCAGCAGTACCAGAATGCGCAATCAGCCCCAGCATTTT

abundance: .
j_gene: TRBJ2-7
d_gene: TRBD2
v_gene: TRBV28
CDR3aa: CASSLTSGRSYEQYF
CDR3nt: TGTGCCAGCAGTTTAACTAGCGGGAGGTCCTACGAGCAGTACTTC

abundance: .
j_gene: TRBJ2-3
d_gene: .
v_gene: TRBV7-2
CDR3aa: CASSVGRQDTQYF
CDR3nt: TGTGCCAGCAGCGTGGGACGTCAGGATACGCAGTATTTT

abundance: many
j_gene: TRBJ1-1
d_gene: .
v_gene: TRBV18
CDR3aa: CASSPAETEAFF
CDR3nt: TGTGCCAGCTCACCGGCAGAAACTGAAGCTTTCTTT

abundance: .
j_gene: TRBJ2-2
d_gene: .
v_gene: TRBV11-2
CDR3aa: CASSLSVVTGELFF
CDR3nt: TGTGCCAGCAGCTTGTCGGTTGTCACCGGGGAGCTGTTTTTT

abundance: many
j_gene: TRBJ2-3
d_gene: TRBD2
v_gene: TRBV6-4
CDR3aa: CASSLEFGEGLTDTQYF
CDR3nt: TGTGCCAGCAGTTTGGAGTTTGGGGAGGGGTTGACAGATACGCAGTATTTT

abundance: .
j_gene: TRBJ1-3
d_gene: TRBD1
v_gene: TRBV7-9
CDR3aa: CASSSDRGNTIYF
CDR3nt: TGTGCCAGCAGTTCCGACAGGGGGAACACCATATATTTT

abundance: .
j_gene: TRBJ2-4
d_gene: TRBD1
v_gene: TRBV10-1
CDR3aa: CASKRTGNIQYF
CDR3nt: TGCGCCAGCAAGAGGACAGGGAACATTCAGTACTTC

abundance: .
j_gene: TRBJ2-5
d_gene: .
v_gene: TRBV7-2
CDR3aa: CASREGSRETQYF
CDR3nt: TGTGCCAGCAGAGAGGGATCCCGGGAGACCCAGTACTTC

abundance: .
j_gene: TRBJ2-1
d_gene: .
v_gene: TRBV6-5
CDR3aa: CATRRAYYNEQFF
CDR3nt: TGTGCCACCAGGAGGGCTTACTACAATGAGCAGTTCTTC